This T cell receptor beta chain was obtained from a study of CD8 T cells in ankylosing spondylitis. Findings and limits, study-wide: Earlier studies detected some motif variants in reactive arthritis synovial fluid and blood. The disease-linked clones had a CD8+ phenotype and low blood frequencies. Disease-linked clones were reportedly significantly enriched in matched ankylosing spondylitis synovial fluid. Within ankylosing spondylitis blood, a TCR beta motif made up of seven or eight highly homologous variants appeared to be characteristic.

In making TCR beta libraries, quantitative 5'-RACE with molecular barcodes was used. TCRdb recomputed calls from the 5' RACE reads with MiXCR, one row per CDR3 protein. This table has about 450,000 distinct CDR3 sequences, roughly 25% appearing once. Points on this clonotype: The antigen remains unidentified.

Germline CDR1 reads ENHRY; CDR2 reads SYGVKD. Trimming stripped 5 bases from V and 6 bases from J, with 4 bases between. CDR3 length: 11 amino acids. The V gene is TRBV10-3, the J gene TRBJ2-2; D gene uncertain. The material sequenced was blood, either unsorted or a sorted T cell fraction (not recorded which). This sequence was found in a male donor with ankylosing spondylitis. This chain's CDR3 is CAISLSGELFF. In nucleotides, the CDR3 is TGTGCCATCAGTTTATCCGGGGAGCTGTTTTTT.